This TCR beta chain stems from a study of T cell responses to AZD1222 COVID-19 vaccine (dated by TCRdb to the early 2020s). As for the study more broadly: AZD1222 recipients given second doses at about 4 weeks or at about 12 weeks were pooled, since spike-specific TCR depth and breadth were not found to differ between the two schedules. TCR sequencing covered over 230 trial participants: some 210 given two doses of AZD1222 and 26 given two doses of MenACWY control vaccine. Trial participants were enrolled by age into subgroups of 18-55, 56-69 and 70-plus years, and roughly 160, 29 and 62 TCR-sequenced participants, respectively, were included in these subgroups.

The CDR3 regions of human TCRbeta chains were subjected to immunosequencing. In the source study's methods: Repertoire TCRs were matched against a reference library of SARS-CoV-2-specific TCRs generated with the MIRA antigen-specificity platform. Breadth was defined as the fraction of unique TCRs that were SARS-CoV-2-associated, and depth was defined as the fraction of total T cells that were SARS-CoV-2-associated. Using the MIRA data, each spike-specific TCR was mapped to the spike region that the TCR reacts to and placed in a CD4 or CD8 class. Log10-transformed breadth and depth values were compared by one-way ANOVA with Sidak's multiple comparisons tests. TCRdb provides this immuneACCESS table in a form limited to in-frame rearrangements. Some clones are lacking; in checked studies, under half of them reflect an unresolved V gene, and why the rest are absent is not known. The V and J calls and clone size are taken from that table; D and trimming were inferred from the DNA. This sample has roughly 120,000 clones in its table, and about 91% of those were observed once. Together, the top ten hold 2.8% of the sample.

Overall results and qualifications from the work: Reportedly, almost half of the unique spike-specific TCRs recognized epitopes lying outside the regions that are mutated in the B.1.351 and B.1.1.7 variants. Participants were mostly white British and included more females than males, and it was suggested by the authors that clonal diversity may have been underestimated. The 56-69-year group was small, and its depth increase did not reach significance, likely because of low power. Only a handful of AZD1222 recipients were SARS-CoV-2 seropositive at baseline, limiting conclusions about previously exposed vaccinees. No day 14 peak-response samples were available, so repertoires were characterized only after the peak T cell response. The whole spike protein was spanned by vaccine-associated CD4 TCRs, and dominant responses were seen in regions 160-218 and 743-854. After two AZD1222 doses, spike-specific TCR breadth and depth were significantly higher than at day 0 and than in MenACWY recipients.

CDR1 and CDR2 are drawn from the germline V gene: SNHLY, FYNNEI. The CDR3 sequence holds 14 residues, the cysteine and phenylalanine included. Only the CDR3 DNA is retained, 42 bases long and in frame from the first base. Between the V and J ends, shortened by 7 bases and 5 bases respectively, the junction contains 17 bases. Comment on this clone: No cognate antigen has been identified for it. No base qualities exist here, and no much larger clone lies one base off it.

What the time point label conveys for this sample: baseline before first vaccination. The vaccinee samples were drawn from two UK trials, COV001 and COV002, one of which was a single-blind randomized controlled phase 2/3 trial testing AZD1222 (ChAdOx1 nCoV-19) in healthy adults. For TCRbeta chain sequencing, PBMC samples were collected from trial participants at day 0 and at day 28 after the second dose. The sample was peripheral blood, taken on day 0 of AZD1222 vaccination. The TCR originated in an adult in good health. The rearranged segments are TRBV2 and TRBJ1-1, with a weak D call of TRBD1 (6 bases match). The nucleotide sequence reads as follows: TGTGCCAGCATGATCGGAGGGGGTCGAACTGAAGCTTTCTTT. The resulting protein is CASMIGGGRTEAFF.